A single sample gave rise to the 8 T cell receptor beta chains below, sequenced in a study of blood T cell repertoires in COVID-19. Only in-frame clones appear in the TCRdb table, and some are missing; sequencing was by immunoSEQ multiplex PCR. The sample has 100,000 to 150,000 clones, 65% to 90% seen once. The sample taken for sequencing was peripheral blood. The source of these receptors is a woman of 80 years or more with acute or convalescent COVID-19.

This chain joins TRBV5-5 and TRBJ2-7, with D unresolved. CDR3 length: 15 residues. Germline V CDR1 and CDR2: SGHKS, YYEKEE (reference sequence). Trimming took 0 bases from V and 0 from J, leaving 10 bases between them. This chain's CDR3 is CASSLGRSLSYEQYF. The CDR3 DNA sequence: TGTGCCAGCAGCTTGGGTCGGAGCCTCTCCTACGAGCAGTACTTC.

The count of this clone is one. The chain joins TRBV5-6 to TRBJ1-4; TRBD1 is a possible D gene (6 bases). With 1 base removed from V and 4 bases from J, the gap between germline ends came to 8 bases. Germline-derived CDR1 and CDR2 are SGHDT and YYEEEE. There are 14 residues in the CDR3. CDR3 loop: CASSLKGVNEKLFF. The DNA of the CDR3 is TGTGCCAGCAGCTTGAAGGGGGTTAATGAAAAACTGTTTTTT.

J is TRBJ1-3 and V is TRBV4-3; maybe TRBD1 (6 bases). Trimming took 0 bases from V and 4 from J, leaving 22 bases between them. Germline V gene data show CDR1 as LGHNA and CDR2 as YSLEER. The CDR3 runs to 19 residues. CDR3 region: CASSQDAYRRQGPGNTIYF. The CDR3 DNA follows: TGCGCCAGCAGCCAAGACGCCTATAGGCGTCAGGGGCCAGGAAACACCATATATTTT.

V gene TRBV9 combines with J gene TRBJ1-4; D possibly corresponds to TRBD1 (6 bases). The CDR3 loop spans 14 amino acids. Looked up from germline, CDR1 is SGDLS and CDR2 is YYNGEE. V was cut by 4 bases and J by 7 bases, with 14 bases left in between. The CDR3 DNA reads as TGTGCCAGCAGCCTTGGGGGGGCGGCTGAAAAACTGTTTTTT. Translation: CASSLGGAAEKLFF.

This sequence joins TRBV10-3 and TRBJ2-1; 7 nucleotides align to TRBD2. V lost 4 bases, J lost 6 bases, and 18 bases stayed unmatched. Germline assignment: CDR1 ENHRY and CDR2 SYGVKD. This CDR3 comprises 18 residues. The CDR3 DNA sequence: TGTGCCATCAGTGGCGGACGGAGCGGGATGAATAGGCCCAATGAGCAGTTCTTC. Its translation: CAISGGRSGMNRPNEQFF.

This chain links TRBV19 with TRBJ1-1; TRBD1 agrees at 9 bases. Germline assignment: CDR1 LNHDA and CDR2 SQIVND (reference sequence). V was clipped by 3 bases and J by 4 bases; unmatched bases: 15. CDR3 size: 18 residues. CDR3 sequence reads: CASSIPPITTGGATEAFF. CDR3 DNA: TGTGCCAGTAGTATTCCCCCTATAACGACAGGGGGAGCCACTGAAGCTTTCTTT.

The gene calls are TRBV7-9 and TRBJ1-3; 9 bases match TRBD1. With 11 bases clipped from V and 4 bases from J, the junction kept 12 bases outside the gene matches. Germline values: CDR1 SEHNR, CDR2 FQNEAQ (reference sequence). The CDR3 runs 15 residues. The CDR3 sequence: CAGSLQGAKGNTIYF. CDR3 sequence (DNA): TGTGCCGGATCCCTACAGGGGGCGAAAGGAAACACCATATATTTT.

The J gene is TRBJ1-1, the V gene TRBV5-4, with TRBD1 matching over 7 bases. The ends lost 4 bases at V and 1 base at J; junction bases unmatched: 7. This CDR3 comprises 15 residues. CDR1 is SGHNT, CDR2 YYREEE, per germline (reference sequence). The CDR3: CASSIPGQANTEAFF. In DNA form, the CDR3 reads TGTGCCAGCAGCATACCCGGACAGGCGAACACTGAAGCTTTCTTT.